This T cell receptor (beta chain) emerged from a study of cytomegalovirus exposure and HLA in healthy donors. On this clone itself: Its antigen is undetermined.

A multiplex PCR was run with 60 Vbeta primers and 13 Jbeta primers. Repertoires were generated with immunoSEQ multiplex PCR, while TCRdb's copy carries only in-frame clones and drops some. The data hold just under 250,000 clones, with around 76% observed a single time. Study observations and caveats: Data from an earlier analysis indicated that most TCR beta V segments were productive either about 90% or about 30% of the time. In a later analysis, a missense DCLRE1C variant was linked to TCR beta V- and J-gene trimming. Some TCR beta chains (roughly 160 of them) were listed as cytomegalovirus-associated.

The TCR originated in a woman between 40 and 50 years old in good health and CMV-seropositive. The sequenced sample was PBMCs.

The CDR3 nucleotides read TGTGCCACCAGCAGAGATCGACAGCCATCCTACGAGCAGTACTTC. Protein: CATSRDRQPSYEQYF. V usage is TRBV15 and J usage is TRBJ2-5; D might be TRBD1 (5 bases). The DNA end is more similar to TRBJ2-7, so the J call may be wrong. Germline loops: CDR1 LNHNV, CDR2 YYDKDF (reference sequence). The CDR3 consists of 15 residues.